This T cell receptor (beta chain) was identified during a study of blood T cell repertoires in COVID-19. Study information: The study drew acute and convalescent COVID-19 samples from the United States, Italy and Spain.

The table came from immunoSEQ multiplex PCR; TCRdb's copy has only in-frame clones and leaves some out. This table holds some 230,000 clones, about 86% found once. The germline gives CDR1 MNHNY, CDR2 SVGAGI (reference sequence). The CDR3 extends over 16 amino acids. With V trimmed by 0 bases and J by 6 bases, 7 bases remained unmatched. Enrollment of patients from Seattle took place during active infection, with longitudinal follow-up. This receptor was obtained from a woman in her fifties or sixties with COVID-19, enrolled during active disease. The J gene is TRBJ2-2, the V gene TRBV6-6; TRBD2 matches 7 bases. Material for sequencing was peripheral blood. CDR3 sequence (DNA): TGTGCCAGCAGTTACTCCCGGGGAGGGTCGTCCGGGGAGCTGTTTTTT. Its translation is CASSYSRGGSSGELFF.